This T cell receptor (beta chain) came from a study of CD8+CD57+ T cells in acquired aplastic anemia (dated 2018 in TCRdb). Regarding the research as a whole: Extracted DNA from sorted CD4+ and CD8+ cells averaged around 3.5 ug, ranging from about 0.18 to 27.4 ug. Healthy donor samples averaged about 9.9 million reads for CD4+ and about 11 million for CD8+ cells.

As regards this clonotype: The antigen this receptor binds is unknown. Qualities for individual bases were not recorded, and no much larger clone is one base off.

Genomic DNA was used as template for profiling of TCR beta VDJ combinations and CDR3 sequences. An Illumina HiSeq 2000 was used for TCR repertoire sequencing. From the authors' description of their analysis: TRBV/TRBJ rearrangement plots, CDR3 size and DJ length profiles, and Simpson's diversity index were used to assess repertoires. The most abundant DNA sequence in the deep sequencing data was defined as the immunodominant clone. CDR3 amino acid sequences were checked for sharing across subjects and were also compared against the VDJdb database and published repertoires. Clones were called with MiXCR by TCRdb after fastp trimmed the public reads at Q25, and only in-frame beta chains were retained. CDR3 protein duplicates are merged, each entry listing the most common genes and DNA. In this record, the V and J calls reflect TCRdb's handling and not the investigators' own analysis. In all, the sample holds 400,000 to 450,000 distinct CDR3 sequences, and about two thirds of those were seen once. The ten largest clones capture under 4.5% of the sample.

In the study, sorted CD4+ and CD8+ blood T cells from patients with severe aplastic anemia and from healthy subjects underwent deep sequencing of TCR repertoires. Ficoll-Paque density gradient centrifugation was used to isolate peripheral blood mononuclear cells. CD4+ and CD8+ T cells were sorted by FACS or magnetic beads before DNA extraction. On the study overall, not on this receptor specifically: Over 25 CD8+ CDR3 sequences were found in both patients and controls but appeared to be highly expressed in patients and within the immunodominant clones of the patients. No significant difference in CD8+ Simpson's diversity was found between patients and healthy controls (P=0.060).

This TCR was sampled from a human donor in good health, serving as a control. The sample consisted of sorted CD4+, CD8+, or CD8+CD57+ T cells (not recorded which) from PBMCs.

This receptor has the CDR3 CATRHQQETQYF. The DNA sequence is TGTGCCACTCGACACCAGCAAGAGACCCAGTACTTC. The V and J genes are TRBV12-3 or TRBV12-4 and TRBJ2-5, with the D gene call left open. Counted from cysteine to phenylalanine, this CDR3 has 12 amino acids. The retained sequence is limited to the CDR3, 36 bases, with the frame set at the first base. Trimming at the junction amounts to 10 bases on V and 2 bases on J, and the germline ends lie 11 bases apart.